Below, 20 T cell receptor beta chains from the same sample are listed, as sequenced in a study of blood T cell repertoires in COVID-19. Repertoires were generated with immunoSEQ multiplex PCR, while TCRdb's copy carries only in-frame clones and drops some. The table includes around 130,000 clones, roughly 85% detected once. Sequencing was done on a sample of peripheral blood. The origin of the receptors is a man aged 45-65 years with acute or convalescent COVID-19.

V usage is TRBV27 and J usage is TRBJ1-1; TRBD1 is a possible D gene (6 bases). Per germline, CDR1 MNHEY and CDR2 SMNVEV (reference sequence). Trimming cost V 6 bases and J 0 bases, with 14 bases left between them. The CDR3 totals 15 residues. The CDR3: CASSPNRELNTEAFF. The CDR3 nucleotides are TGTGCCAGCAGCCCGAACAGGGAGCTGAACACTGAAGCTTTCTTT.

This clone appeared once. The chain recombines TRBV10-3 with TRBJ2-7, with D tentatively TRBD1 (6 bases). The CDR3 spans 14 residues. Per the germline V gene, CDR1 is ENHRY and CDR2 is SYGVKD. V lost 0 bases to trimming and J lost 2 bases, with 8 bases between them. The CDR3 protein is CAISESGHTYEQYF. The CDR3 bases are TGTGCCATCAGTGAGTCGGGACATACCTACGAGCAGTACTTC.

The V call is TRBV30, the J call TRBJ2-5; D gene unclear. Between the trimmed V and J ends, which lost 0 bases and 5 bases, there was a span of 4 bases. Germline-derived CDR1 and CDR2 are GTSNPN and SVGIG (reference sequence). The CDR3 runs 11 residues. The CDR3 DNA follows: TGTGCCTGGAGTGTATCGGAGACCCAGTACTTC. Amino acid sequence: CAWSVSETQYF.

V is TRBV7-2 and J is TRBJ1-1; D gene unclear. This CDR3 region has 14 residues. CDR1 is SGHTA, CDR2 FQGNSA, per germline. V lost 3 bases and J lost 2, with 10 bases in between. In DNA, the CDR3 is TGTGCCAGCAGCTTTTATGGGAGCAACACTGAAGCTTTCTTT. Protein: CASSFYGSNTEAFF.

The chain couples TRBV15 to TRBJ2-7, with 8 bases identical to TRBD2. Germline V gives CDR1 LNHNV, CDR2 YYDKDF (reference sequence). CDR3 size: 17 residues. Trimming took 0 bases from V and 1 from J; bases not matched to a gene: 8. The CDR3 loop is CATSRDTTSGMSYEQYF. CDR3 bases: TGTGCCACCAGCAGAGATACAACTAGCGGAATGTCCTACGAGCAGTACTTC.

The chain is built from TRBV11-3 and TRBJ2-6; 9 nucleotides match TRBD1. Looked up from germline, CDR1 is SGHNT and CDR2 is YENEEA. The CDR3 is 16 residues long. The junction had 5 bases not matched to a gene; V was cut back by 5 bases and J by 3 bases. For the CDR3, the DNA is TGTGCCAGCAGCGTACAGGGGGCGCGTGGGGCCAACGTCCTGACTTTC. Translating gives CASSVQGARGANVLTF.

The chain has TRBV5-1 and TRBJ2-7; 9 bases map to TRBD2. CDR3 length: 18 residues. The V segment lost 3 bases and the J segment 0 bases; nucleotides outside the gene matches: 13. The germline CDR1 and CDR2 sequences are SGHRS and YFSETQ. The CDR3 region has the DNA TGCGCCAGCAGCTACTCGGGACTAGCAGCCTCAGGCTCCTACGAGCAGTACTTC. This gives the protein CASSYSGLAASGSYEQYF.

This clone appeared a single time. The CDR3, as DNA: TGTGCCAGCAGCTTGGGGGCCCGGCAGTCCCCCACTAATGAAAAACTGTTTTTT. Translated: CASSLGARQSPTNEKLFF. The chain is built from TRBV5-4 and TRBJ1-4; D gene ambiguous. This CDR3 contains 18 residues. Germline CDR1 SGHNT, CDR2 YYREEE (reference sequence). Trimming removed 0 bases at V and 2 bases at J, with 17 bases between.

The chain combines TRBV12-5 with TRBJ1-4; TRBD1 matches 7 bases. The CDR3 loop spans 14 amino acids. Germline CDR1 reads LGHNT; CDR2 reads FRNRAP. After removal of 6 bases from V and 3 bases from J, the junction contained 4 bases not matched to a gene. The CDR3 nucleotides read TGTGCTAGTGGCAAAACAGGGGCTAATGAAAAACTGTTTTTT. Translation gives CASGKTGANEKLFF. Combining the CDR3 with reference TRBV12-5 and TRBJ1-4 gives the whole variable domain DARVTQTPRHKVTEMGQEVTMRCQPILGHNTVFWYRQTMMQGLELLAYFRNRAPLDDSGMPKDRFSAEMPDATLATLKIQPSEPRDSAVYFCASGKTGANEKLFFGSGTQLSVL.

Comment on this clone: Compared with germline, one end of the junction differs, possibly owing to a read error. The genes are TRBV3-1 (or the pseudogene TRBV3-2) and TRBJ2-5, with 14 nucleotides matching TRBD2. This CDR3 region has 14 residues. From germline, CDR1 is LGHDT and CDR2 YNNKEL (reference sequence). As DNA, the CDR3 is TGTGCCAGCAGCCCGGGACTAGCGGGGGCCCGCTCCGACTTC. Translation gives CASSPGLAGARSDF.

This chain joins TRBV10-3 and TRBJ2-7; TRBD1 is a possible D gene (6 bases). V was cut by 10 bases and J by 5 bases, with 21 bases left in between. The CDR3 extends over 14 amino acids. Germline V gives CDR1 ENHRY, CDR2 SYGVKD. The DNA of the CDR3 is TGTGCCACGACGCTACACGAACAGGGCCACGAGCAGTACTTC. This codes for CATTLHEQGHEQYF.

The chain couples TRBV6-5 to TRBJ1-1; D gene uncertain. Trimming cost V 3 bases and J 3 bases, with 8 bases left between them. This CDR3 contains 13 residues. Germline V CDR1 and CDR2: MNHEY, SVGAGI. This chain's CDR3 is CASSYLRYTEAFF. The CDR3 bases are TGTGCCAGCAGTTATCTCCGGTACACTGAAGCTTTCTTT.

This clone was seen once. The chain joins TRBV25-1 to TRBJ1-1; D gene ambiguous. In germline, CDR1 is MGHDK, CDR2 SYGVNS. This CDR3 has 12 residues. CDR3 bases: TGTGCAGCACAGACTATGAACACTGAAGCTTTCTTT. This translates into CAAQTMNTEAFF.

The chain joins TRBV21-1 to TRBJ1-2; TRBD1 was called by the table and not checked on the DNA. TRBV21-1 is termed a pseudogene. This CDR3 is built from 15 residues. CDR3 residues: CASSDSGIRLYGYTF. CDR3 DNA: TGTGCCAGCAGCGATTCAGGGATCAGGCTCTATGGCTACACCTTC.

V is TRBV11-3 and J is TRBJ2-6; TRBD2 is a possible D gene (5 bases). Trimming took off 6 bases at V and 1 base at J, with 7 bases between the two ends. Germline V gives CDR1 SGHNT, CDR2 YENEEA. The CDR3 runs to 14 residues. The CDR3 loop reads CASSRTSGANVLTF. In nucleotides, the CDR3 is TGTGCCAGCAGTCGGACTTCTGGGGCCAACGTCCTGACTTTC.

The chain combines TRBV3-1 (or the pseudogene TRBV3-2) with TRBJ1-2; D is perhaps TRBD1 (5 bases). The V gene lost 2 bases and the J gene lost 7 bases, with 11 bases spanning the gap. The CDR3 totals 13 residues. Germline CDR1 LGHDT, CDR2 YNNKEL (reference sequence). The CDR3 region has the DNA TGTGCCAGCAGCCAAAGGGGCGTAGTTGGCTACACCTTC. The encoded protein is CASSQRGVVGYTF.

The chain joins TRBV2 to TRBJ2-6; D is perhaps TRBD2 (5 bases). This CDR3 contains 16 residues. Germline CDR1 reads SNHLY; CDR2 reads FYNNEI. Trimming shortened V by 3 bases and J by 0 bases, and 9 bases separated the two germline ends. CDR3 protein: CASSERGNSGANVLTF. CDR3 DNA sequence: TGTGCCAGCAGTGAGAGAGGGAACTCTGGGGCCAACGTCCTGACTTTC.

V gene TRBV27 combines with J gene TRBJ2-5; no clear D gene. In germline, CDR1 is MNHEY, CDR2 SMNVEV (reference sequence). Trimming took 0 bases from V and 1 from J, leaving 3 bases between them. The CDR3 consists of 13 residues. CDR3 nucleotide sequence: TGTGCCAGCAGTTTATCCGGCCAAGAGACCCAGTACTTC. This translates into CASSLSGQETQYF.

The chain joins TRBV30 to TRBJ1-3; D is possibly TRBD1 (6 bases). The CDR3 loop spans 17 amino acids. Germline-derived CDR1 and CDR2 are GTSNPN and SVGIG (reference sequence). Trimming left V 4 bases short and J 0 bases short, with 19 bases between. The CDR3 loop is CAWKILPGQSSGNTIYF. The DNA of the CDR3 is TGTGCCTGGAAGATCCTTCCCGGACAGAGCTCTGGAAACACCATATATTTT.

J is TRBJ2-1 and V is TRBV30; 7 bases line up with TRBD1. The CDR3 is 14 amino acids. J gave up 2 bases and V 2 bases, and 3 bases lay outside the gene matches. Germline-derived CDR1 and CDR2 are GTSNPN and SVGIG (reference sequence). CDR3 sequence reads: CAWSRDSPYNEQFF. CDR3 bases: TGTGCCTGGAGTAGGGACAGTCCCTACAATGAGCAGTTCTTC.